The rows below give T cell receptor beta chains drawn from one sample of a study of identifying expanded T cells in peripheral blood. Assay: immunoSEQ multiplex PCR; the TCRdb copy retains only in-frame clones and omits some. Of about 78,000 clones in the sample, approximately 84% were seen once. The sample comprised blood. These receptors all come from a person aged 18 to 75 in good health. CDR3s include the opening cysteine and the closing phenylalanine or tryptophan.

>TRBV6-5|TRBJ2-7
CASSYSGGKYEQYF
>TRBV4-2|TRBJ1-1
CASSQAQGVRTEAFF
>TRBV28|TRBJ2-5
CASSLGLAAKETQYF
>TRBV11-1|TRBJ2-2
CASSLAHGGANTGELFF
>TRBV5-1|TRBJ1-4
CASSSGGNEKLFF
>TRBV28|TRBJ2-7
CASSFETSGYEQYF
>TRBV19|TRBJ1-1
CASATGGPEAFF
>TRBV11-2|TRBJ2-5
CASSLGVAGDQETQYF
>TRBV28|TRBJ1-1
CASRQNTEAFF
>TRBV28|TRBJ1-5
CASSLGSRGSNQPQHF
>TRBV14|TRBJ2-1
CASSSPLSSYYNEQFF
>TRBV28|TRBJ2-3
CASSFMSRVGTDTQYF
>TRBV6-5|TRBJ1-1
CASSRDLEMNTEAFF
>TRBV5-4|TRBJ1-2
CASRKPGQGRSNYGYTF
>TRBV27|TRBJ1-2
CASSLRHEGTYGYTF
>TRBV18|TRBJ2-7
CASSPGQGAFEQYF
>TRBV28|TRBJ2-1
CASSHESRFRGPSSYNEQFF
>TRBV7-9|TRBJ2-3
CASSLELANTQYF
>TRBV30|TRBJ2-1
CAWSVGSGAYNEQFF
>TRBV19|TRBJ1-1
CASSMTVGMNTEAFF
>TRBV5-1|TRBJ2-2
CASTDGSGVTGELFF
>TRBV7-2|TRBJ1-2
CASSLKGQGDYGYTF
>TRBV11-2|TRBJ2-1
CASSFLLAGTNEQFF
>TRBV9|TRBJ1-1
CASSTGTDTEAFF